The 24 T cell receptor beta chains given below trace back to one sample, sequenced in a study of monozygotic twins with inflammatory bowel disease (dated by TCRdb to between 2017 and 2020). Libraries were made using 5' RACE. For sequencing, an Illumina HiSeq 2500 was employed. The reads were reprocessed in TCRdb, with one entry per CDR3 protein sequence and no accompanying DNA. The table for this sample shows hundreds of thousands of distinct CDR3 sequences. 5.5% to 6.5% of the sample lies in the top ten. The sample taken for sequencing was blood. Source of these receptors: a human donor with ulcerative colitis or Crohn's disease, or a healthy co-twin of an affected twin (not recorded which).

The chain joins TRBV6-2 or TRBV6-3 to TRBJ2-2; absent DNA, TCRdb's TRBD2 call cannot be checked. This CDR3 contains 17 residues. Germline CDR1 and CDR2: MNHEY and SVGEGT. The CDR3 sequence is CASSSNLGPLRAGELFF.

V usage is TRBV6-2 or TRBV6-3 and J usage is TRBJ1-6; the TRBD1 assignment by TCRdb is unverifiable without DNA. CDR3 size: 14 residues. Germline loops: CDR1 MNHEY, CDR2 SVGEGT. The CDR3 here is CASSDRDYNSPLHF.

This chain links TRBV9 with TRBJ1-1; TCRdb's D call of TRBD1 is untestable without DNA. The germline gives CDR1 SGDLS, CDR2 YYNGEE. CDR3 size: 17 residues. The CDR3 spells CASSHNPGQGVNTEAFF. Based on the CDR3 plus reference TRBV9 and TRBJ1-1, the full variable domain is DSGVTQTPKHLITATGQRVTLRCSPRSGDLSVYWYQQSLDQGLQFLIQYYNGEERAKGNILERFSAQQFPDLHSELNLSSLELGDSALYFCASSHNPGQGVNTEAFFGQGTRLTVV.

The V and J genes are TRBV6-2 or TRBV6-3 and TRBJ2-5; TCRdb selects TRBD2, and the lack of DNA leaves this call unchecked. Germline CDR1 and CDR2: MNHEY and SVGEGT. The CDR3 contains 14 residues. CDR3 region: CASSSRLGGETQYF.

The CDR3 loop reads CSARVLAGGDSSYEQYF. This chain uses TRBV20-1 with TRBJ2-7; the D call of TRBD2 rests on TCRdb alone, since no DNA is present to check it. This CDR3 comprises 17 residues. CDR1 and CDR2 from the germline V gene are DFQATT and SNEGSKA (reference sequence).

The chain combines TRBV10-3 with TRBJ2-7. Per germline, CDR1 ENHRY and CDR2 SYGVKD. This CDR3 comprises 12 residues. The CDR3 protein is CATSKGSYEQYF.

The V and J genes are TRBV20-1 and TRBJ2-7. The CDR3 runs to 15 residues. CDR1 DFQATT and CDR2 SNEGSKA come from the germline V gene (reference sequence). The CDR3 loop reads CSARANKGSSYEQYF.

The gene calls are TRBV5-5 and TRBJ2-2. Germline assignment: CDR1 SGHKS and CDR2 YYEKEE (reference sequence). The CDR3 spans 15 residues. The CDR3 sequence is CASSLEPVNTGELFF. Filled out from reference TRBV5-5 and TRBJ2-2, the complete variable domain reads DAGVTQSPTHLIKTRGQQVTLRCSPISGHKSVSWYQQVLGQGPQFIFQYYEKEERGRGNFPDRFSARQFPNYSSELNVNALLLGDSALYLCASSLEPVNTGELFFGEGSRLTVL.

This chain joins TRBV5-1 and TRBJ2-3; absent DNA, TCRdb's TRBD2 call cannot be checked. Looked up from germline, CDR1 is SGHRS and CDR2 is YFSETQ. This CDR3 comprises 15 residues. CDR3 loop: CASSLTSGTTDTQYF.

J is TRBJ2-5 and V is TRBV7-2; TCRdb's D call, TRBD1, is unchecked because there is no DNA. The CDR3 contains 13 residues. Per the germline V gene, CDR1 is SGHTA and CDR2 is FQGNSA. The CDR3 sequence is CASSPGEQETQYF. Full variable domain (rest looked up from reference TRBV7-2 and TRBJ2-5): GAGVSQSPSNKVTEKGKDVELRCDPISGHTALYWYRQSLGQGLEFLIYFQGNSAPDKSGLPSDRFSAERTGGSVSTLTIQRTQQEDSAVYLCASSPGEQETQYFGPGTRLLVL.

The gene calls are TRBV20-1 and TRBJ2-7. CDR3 length: 14 residues. CDR1 and CDR2 from the germline V gene are DFQATT and SNEGSKA (reference sequence). Here the CDR3 reads CSASGPSRPYEQYF.

The gene calls are TRBV25-1 and TRBJ2-3. The CDR3 has 15 amino acids. CDR1 and CDR2 from the germline V gene are MGHDK and SYGVNS. CDR3 sequence: CASSDLGVRADTQYF.

This CDR3 reads CATSRAPDGSSYNEQFF. This sequence joins TRBV15 and TRBJ2-1. There are 17 residues in the CDR3. Per germline, CDR1 LNHNV and CDR2 YYDKDF (reference sequence).

V gene TRBV6-2 or TRBV6-3 combines with J gene TRBJ2-3; TCRdb designates TRBD2, a call that cannot be tested without DNA. The CDR3 is 17 amino acids. The V gene's germline CDR1 is MNHEY and CDR2 SVGEGT. CDR3 amino acids: CASSYSASGSGADTQYF.

The genes are TRBV3-1 and TRBJ2-7; absent DNA, TCRdb's TRBD2 call cannot be checked. Germline loops: CDR1 LGHDT, CDR2 YNNKEL (reference sequence). This CDR3 region has 14 residues. CDR3 amino acids: CASSRGTSWGEQYF.

The chain combines TRBV29-1 with TRBJ2-7; the D call of TRBD1 rests on TCRdb alone, since no DNA is present to check it. The CDR3 is made up of 13 amino acids. The germline V gene encodes CDR1 SQVTM and CDR2 ANQGSEA. The CDR3 here is CSAEGQFTYEQYF.

V usage is TRBV20-1 and J usage is TRBJ1-1; TCRdb calls TRBD1, which cannot be checked without DNA. Germline CDR1 DFQATT, CDR2 SNEGSKA (reference sequence). The CDR3 spans 13 residues. CDR3 amino acids: CRMVGGWHTEAFF.

The V gene is TRBV4-1, the J gene TRBJ2-6; checking the TCRdb D call of TRBD1 is not possible without DNA. This CDR3 comprises 15 residues. Germline CDR1 is MGHRA and CDR2 is YSYEKL. The CDR3: CASRGSGTGANVLTF.

The V and J genes are TRBV12-3 or TRBV12-4 and TRBJ1-2; TCRdb's assignment of TRBD1 cannot be checked, as there is no DNA. CDR3 length: 14 amino acids. This CDR3 reads CASSLTERRTGYTF.

The chain carries TRBV11-2 and TRBJ2-7; there is no DNA to check the TCRdb D call of TRBD1. This CDR3 contains 15 residues. Germline CDR1 is SGHAT and CDR2 is FQNNGV. The chain's CDR3 is CASSFRQGGFSEQYF.

V is TRBV20-1 and J is TRBJ2-7. Germline V gene sequence: CDR1 DFQATT, CDR2 SNEGSKA (reference sequence). The CDR3 is made up of 15 amino acids. The CDR3 spells CSARVADRSSYEQYF.

The V gene is TRBV7-6, the J gene TRBJ2-1; the TRBD2 assignment by TCRdb is unverifiable without DNA. This CDR3 comprises 15 residues. CDR1 and CDR2 (germline): SGHVS, FNYEAQ. Here the CDR3 reads CASSLAPRGDNEQFF.

CDR3 in amino acids: CASSLHVLQTGDYGYTF. The chain combines TRBV4-3 with TRBJ1-2; without DNA, the TCRdb call of TRBD1 cannot be checked. The CDR3 spans 17 residues. Germline-derived CDR1 and CDR2 are LGHNA and YSLEER.

The CDR3 reads CASRPGQGNQPQHF. J is TRBJ1-5 and V is TRBV2; TCRdb selects TRBD1, and the lack of DNA leaves this call unchecked. Germline V gene sequence: CDR1 SNHLY, CDR2 FYNNEI. CDR3 length: 14 residues.